This T cell receptor (beta chain) was recorded in a study of T cell clones after liver transplantation. In the study overall: A pre-transplant mixed lymphocyte reaction with TCRbeta sequencing defined graft-donor-reactive clones followed in post-transplant blood. Blood was drawn pre-transplant, before withdrawal, and after full or failed withdrawal. The study's findings and limits: Small, mixed patient groups and varying post-transplant times limit these conclusions.

The CDR3 consists of 13 residues. V was pared by 3 bases and J by 7 bases, with 9 bases between. The germline V gene has CDR1 MDHEN and CDR2 SYDVKM. Assay: immunoSEQ multiplex PCR; the TCRdb copy retains only in-frame clones and omits some. This sample has around 70,000 clones; 80% to 95% occur once, and the top ten carry more than 0.85%. Thawed unstimulated PBMCs were FACS-sorted by CD3, CD4 and CD8 into two populations. Of note for this clone: The target antigen is unknown.

This chain uses TRBV28 with TRBJ2-2; D is perhaps TRBD1 or TRBD2 (5 bases each). Sequencing used CD4+ T cells from blood, obtained less than 27 months after liver transplant. This clonotype was sampled from a human patient who received a liver transplant. A share of the T cells may be of graft donor origin. The CDR3 loop is CASSFLGVGELFF. The CDR3 DNA is TGTGCCAGCAGTTTTTTGGGGGTCGGGGAGCTGTTTTTT.